This T cell receptor beta chain was observed in a study of blood T cell repertoires in COVID-19. For the study at large: The United States, Italy and Spain provided the acute and convalescent COVID-19 samples. The analysed material was cDNA or gDNA that came from T cells, B-cell-depleted T cells, or PBMCs.

Original data processing: Reference gene primer amplification yielded estimated nucleated cell counts. Clones were sequenced by immunoSEQ multiplex PCR, and TCRdb holds only the in-frame ones, with some missing. Clone size and V and J calls were adopted from that table, with D and trimming inferred from the DNA. The table has under 200,000 clones, approximately 91% seen once. The CDR3 is 13 amino acids. CDR1 is GTSNPN, CDR2 SVGIG, per germline (reference sequence). The V segment lost 7 bases and the J segment 4 bases; nucleotides outside the gene matches: 5. Sequenced input: peripheral blood. This rearrangement joins TRBV30 to TRBJ1-5, with TRBD1 identical over 9 bases. This clonotype was obtained from a young man with acute or convalescent COVID-19. CDR3 bases: TGTGCCTCACAGACAGGGGGAAATCAGCCCCAGCATTTT. Protein sequence: CASQTGGNQPQHF. Based on the CDR3 plus reference TRBV30 and TRBJ1-5, the full variable domain is SQTIHQWPATLVQPVGSPLSLECTVEGTSNPNLYWYRQAAGRGLQLLFYSVGIGQISSEVPQNLSASRPQDRQFILSSKKLLLSDSGFYLCASQTGGNQPQHFGDGTRLSIL.